The 17 T cell receptor beta chains reported below all come from one sample, sequenced in a study of shared clonotypes between healthy human individuals. Assay: immunoSEQ multiplex PCR; the TCRdb copy retains only in-frame clones and omits some. The sample comprises about 2.3 million clones, 93% of which are singletons, and 0.35% to 0.5% rests with the top ten. What was sequenced was naive CD4+ T cells from PBMCs. Indicated subset: CD45RA+ positively selected. These receptors all come from a man younger than 35 in good health. Some clones in this sample may be carry-over from other donors' samples.

The chain carries TRBV6-6 and TRBJ1-1; D gene uncertain. V was pared by 4 bases and J by 8 bases, with 14 bases between. The CDR3 totals 13 residues. Per the germline V gene, CDR1 is MNHNY and CDR2 is SVGAGI (reference sequence). The CDR3 sequence is CASSLRRSFEAFF. The CDR3 DNA sequence: TGTGCCAGCAGTTTACGACGGAGCTTCGAAGCTTTCTTT.

J is TRBJ1-2 and V is TRBV10-3, with 10 bases matching TRBD1. Looked up from germline, CDR1 is ENHRY and CDR2 is SYGVKD. V shed 7 bases and J 8 bases; nucleotides not matched to a gene: 13. This CDR3 has 15 amino acids. In DNA, the CDR3 is TGTGCCATCAATAACGTTGACAGGGGGCTTGAGGGCTACACCTTC. Amino acids: CAINNVDRGLEGYTF.

V usage is TRBV5-1 and J usage is TRBJ1-2, with TRBD1 as a possible D gene (6 bases). The ends were cut back, 0 bases at V and 5 bases at J, with 14 bases in the middle. This CDR3 spans 15 amino acids. CDR1 and CDR2 (germline): SGHRS, YFSETQ. The CDR3 spells CASSLAVGAGYGYTF. The CDR3 DNA sequence: TGCGCCAGCAGCTTGGCCGTGGGGGCAGGTTATGGCTACACCTTC.

The rearrangement joins TRBV11-2 to TRBJ2-7; possibly TRBD2 for D (5 bases). V was cut by 5 bases and J by 6 bases, with 11 bases left in between. The length of the CDR3 is 12 residues. The germline V gene has CDR1 SGHAT and CDR2 FQNNGV. The chain's CDR3 is CASSPGGLEQYF. Written as DNA, the CDR3 is TGTGCCAGCAGCCCAGGAGGTCTCGAGCAGTACTTC.

V gene TRBV2 combines with J gene TRBJ2-3; a weak D match, TRBD2 (5 bases). Deletions cut 2 bases from V and 4 bases from J, with 13 bases between. This CDR3 spans 15 amino acids. Germline loops: CDR1 SNHLY, CDR2 FYNNEI. Here the CDR3 reads CASSEWRPRADTQYF. CDR3 coding DNA: TGTGCCAGCAGTGAATGGCGGCCGCGGGCAGATACGCAGTATTTT.

For this clone: The sample carries other DNA sequences with the same CDR3. V and J are TRBV28 and TRBJ1-3; D gene uncertain. Trimming shortened V by 7 bases and J by 0 bases, and 4 bases separated the two germline ends. The germline V gene has CDR1 MDHEN and CDR2 SYDVKM. There are 12 residues in the CDR3. The DNA of the CDR3 is TGTGCCAGCACCGGCTCTGGAAACACCATATATTTT. It translates to CASTGSGNTIYF.

The chain carries TRBV28 and TRBJ2-7, with D unresolved. CDR1 is MDHEN and CDR2 is SYDVKM in the germline V gene. The CDR3 has 15 amino acids. V dropped 7 bases and J dropped 2 bases, with 18 bases sitting between them. In DNA form, the CDR3 reads TGTGCCAGCATCCCATACATGCGACTTCCCTACGAGCAGTACTTC. It translates to CASIPYMRLPYEQYF.

The genes are TRBV14 and TRBJ2-7; the D is unclear. The germline V and J ends were trimmed by 0 bases and 4 bases, with 10 bases remaining between them. Germline V gene data show CDR1 as SGHDN and CDR2 as FVKESK. The CDR3 covers 14 residues. The CDR3 coding sequence is TGTGCCAGCAGCCAAGATTTAGGACGGTACGAGCAGTACTTC. Amino acids: CASSQDLGRYEQYF.

The chain employs TRBV5-1 and TRBJ2-2; tentative D call: TRBD1 (5 bases). The V and J ends lost 1 base and 4 bases respectively, with 14 bases between them. This CDR3 contains 16 residues. Germline V lookup: CDR1 SGHRS, CDR2 YFSETQ. CDR3 loop: CASSLSIGAGTGELFF. The CDR3 DNA sequence: TGCGCCAGCAGCTTGAGTATTGGGGCTGGCACCGGGGAGCTGTTTTTT.

V gene TRBV27 combines with J gene TRBJ2-7; 13 bases are a match to TRBD2. Germline CDR1 and CDR2: MNHEY and SMNVEV (reference sequence). After removal of 5 bases from V and 2 bases from J, the junction contained 9 bases not matched to a gene. CDR3 length: 17 residues. The CDR3 DNA reads as TGTGCCAGCAGTAAGGGACTAGCGGGAACACTAACCTACGAGCAGTACTTC. It codes for CASSKGLAGTLTYEQYF.

The V gene is TRBV6-5, the J gene TRBJ1-2, with D possibly being TRBD1 (5 bases). Looked up from germline, CDR1 is MNHEY and CDR2 is SVGAGI. The ends were cut back, 6 bases at V and 7 bases at J, with 6 bases in the middle. The CDR3 is 10 amino acids. The CDR3, as DNA: TGTGCCAGCAGGGGGGTTGGCTACACCTTC. It yields the protein CASRGVGYTF.

J is TRBJ1-2 and V is TRBV28; a weak D match, TRBD1 (6 bases). The germline CDR1 and CDR2 sequences are MDHEN and SYDVKM. With 3 bases removed from V and 4 bases from J, the gap between germline ends came to 15 bases. The CDR3 has 15 residues. The CDR3 sequence: CASSLGYRAGYGYTF. The CDR3 bases are TGTGCCAGCAGTTTGGGGTACAGGGCGGGCTATGGCTACACCTTC.

The chain links TRBV9 to TRBJ2-1; TRBD2 matches at 8 bases. Looked up from germline, CDR1 is SGDLS and CDR2 is YYNGEE. The CDR3 consists of 16 residues. The ends lost 2 bases at V and 6 bases at J; junction bases unmatched: 10. For the CDR3, the DNA is TGTGCCAGCAGCGTTAGGCTTCTAGCGGGTTCCAATGAGCAGTTCTTC. The encoded protein is CASSVRLLAGSNEQFF.

As concerns this clone: This specimen includes other DNA sequences encoding the same CDR3. V and J are TRBV5-1 and TRBJ2-7; 8 positions match TRBD2. Germline V gene sequence: CDR1 SGHRS, CDR2 YFSETQ. The CDR3 spans 14 residues. With 0 bases clipped from V and 5 bases from J, the junction kept 4 bases outside the gene matches. The CDR3 is CASSLVSGSHEQYF. CDR3 sequence (DNA): TGCGCCAGCAGCTTGGTAAGCGGGAGCCACGAGCAGTACTTC.

The V call is TRBV5-1, the J call TRBJ2-7; 11 bases agree with TRBD2. Germline values: CDR1 SGHRS, CDR2 YFSETQ. This CDR3 region has 17 residues. V lost 4 bases, J lost 2 bases, and 11 bases stayed unmatched. The CDR3 is CASSHGTSGTLTYEQYF. CDR3 DNA sequence: TGCGCCAGCAGCCATGGGACTAGCGGTACACTTACCTACGAGCAGTACTTC.

The rearrangement uses TRBV6-6 and TRBJ2-7, with D tentatively TRBD1 or TRBD2 (5 bases each). Trimming took off 5 bases at V and 7 bases at J, with 21 bases between the two ends. The CDR3 consists of 15 residues. In germline, CDR1 is MNHNY, CDR2 SVGAGI (reference sequence). The CDR3 region has the DNA TGTGCCAGCAGTCCCCCAGTGGGACCCCGGAGGGAGCAGTACTTC. Protein sequence: CASSPPVGPRREQYF.

The rearrangement uses TRBV4-3 and TRBJ2-1; 10 nucleotides agree with TRBD2. The CDR3 is 18 amino acids. Losses at the gene ends were 8 bases for V and 5 bases for J; bases not matched to a gene: 18. The germline gives CDR1 LGHNA, CDR2 YSLEER. The CDR3 DNA follows: TGCGCCAGCTCACATGGCCCGGGTCTAGCGGGAGTCGACAATGAGCAGTTCTTC. It codes for CASSHGPGLAGVDNEQFF.